A selection of T cell receptor beta chains follows, all from one sample in a study of blood T cells in healthy people across ages. A single record per CDR3 protein comes from TCRdb applying MiXCR to the 5' RACE reads. The table has about 1.8 million distinct CDR3 sequences, roughly 52% seen once. Sequenced input: blood. All receptors come from a woman in her thirties or forties in good health. Both conserved end residues are part of each CDR3. A D gene is named only where the DNA matches it firmly. Clone size is shown for a subset of rows, as once, few, many or a class of expanded clone.

CASSSRQGASSYEQYF | TGTGCCAGCAGTTCAAGACAGGGGGCGAGCTCCTACGAGCAGTACTTC | TRBD1 | - | TRBJ2-7 | TRBV27
CASSPSYGLANEKLFF | TGTGCCAGCAGCCCCTCCTATGGTCTGGCTAATGAAAAACTGTTTTTT | - | - | TRBJ1-4 | TRBV7-9
CSAPDSGTGGYEQYF | TGCAGTGCCCCGGACTCCGGGACAGGGGGATACGAGCAGTACTTC | TRBD1 | - | TRBJ2-7 | TRBV20-1
CASSPGQSLYNSPLHF | TGTGCCAGCAGTCCGGGACAGAGCCTCTATAATTCACCCCTCCACTTT | TRBD1 | - | TRBJ1-6 | TRBV28
CASSYHLLAGGSDTQYF | TGTGCCAGCAGTTACCACCTCCTAGCGGGGGGGTCAGATACGCAGTATTTT | TRBD2 | - | TRBJ2-3 | TRBV28
CSARPPPKASYNQPQHF | TGCAGTGCTAGACCTCCGCCCAAGGCCAGTTACAATCAGCCCCAGCATTTT | - | - | TRBJ1-5 | TRBV20-1
CASSLSGLNTQYF | TGTGCCAGCAGCTTATCAGGGTTAAATACGCAGTATTTT | - | - | TRBJ2-3 | TRBV11-3
CASSRTDSANEKLFF | TGTGCCAGCAGCCGGACAGACAGCGCAAATGAAAAACTGTTTTTT | - | - | TRBJ1-4 | TRBV7-9
CASSVSGSTDTRYF | TGCGCCAGCAGCGTTTCGGGTAGCACAGATACGCGGTATTTT | - | once | TRBJ2-3 | TRBV5-1
CASSSTRQNRYEQYF | TGCGCCAGCAGCTCAACTCGACAGAACCGATACGAGCAGTACTTC | - | - | TRBJ2-7 | TRBV5-1
CASSPPREASRNYNEQFF | TGCGCCAGCAGCCCCCCCCGTGAGGCTAGCCGAAATTACAATGAGCAGTTCTTC | - | - | TRBJ2-1 | TRBV5-1
CASSKTGAPEETQYF | TGTGCCAGCAGTAAGACGGGGGCCCCGGAGGAGACCCAGTACTTC | - | few | TRBJ2-5 | TRBV6-4
CASSALVDSNEQFF | TGTGCCAGCAGCGCGCTCGTAGACTCCAATGAGCAGTTCTTC | - | few | TRBJ2-1 | TRBV9
CSVEASVSYNEQYF | TGCAGCGTTGAAGCTAGCGTCTCCTACAATGAGCAGTACTTC | - | - | TRBJ2-7 | TRBV29-1
CASREAGGVGSNEQFF | TGTGCCAGCAGAGAGGCAGGGGGCGTTGGAAGCAATGAGCAGTTCTTC | TRBD1 | - | TRBJ2-1 | TRBV6-6
CASRLDRVETQYF | TGTGCCAGCAGATTGGACAGGGTGGAGACCCAGTACTTC | TRBD1 | - | TRBJ2-5 | TRBV2
CSASPSGDRTDTQYF | TGCAGTGCTAGCCCCTCGGGGGATCGCACAGATACGCAGTATTTT | - | few | TRBJ2-3 | TRBV20-1
CASTTVTGPLLYGYTF | TGTGCCAGCACCACGGTAACAGGGCCGTTATTGTATGGCTACACCTTC | - | - | TRBJ1-2 | TRBV7-9
CSVEDRGGGETQYF | TGCAGCGTTGAAGATCGGGGAGGAGGAGAGACCCAGTACTTC | - | few | TRBJ2-5 | TRBV29-1
CASSVVGSDEQYF | TGTGCCAGCAGCGTAGTGGGGTCCGATGAGCAGTACTTC | - | - | TRBJ2-5 | TRBV9
CASSQAAGAPNSPLHF | TGCGCCAGCAGCCAAGCGGCGGGGGCGCCGAATTCACCCCTCCACTTT | - | - | TRBJ1-6 | TRBV4-3
CASSVAGLYEQYF | TGCGCCAGCAGTGTAGCGGGGTTATACGAGCAGTACTTC | TRBD2 | - | TRBJ2-7 | TRBV5-1
CASSPGQGYEQFF | TGTGCCAGCAGCCCCGGACAGGGTTACGAGCAGTTCTTC | TRBD1 | few | TRBJ2-1 | TRBV7-2
CASRGSGYNEQFF | TGTGCCAGCAGGGGTAGCGGCTACAATGAGCAGTTCTTC | - | few | TRBJ2-1 | TRBV6-1
CSALPGRDPQETQYF | TGCAGTGCCCTCCCCGGTAGGGACCCCCAAGAGACCCAGTACTTC | - | - | TRBJ2-5 | TRBV20-1
CASSKVRQGHEKLFF | TGTGCCAGCAGCAAAGTCCGACAGGGTCATGAAAAACTGTTTTTT | - | - | TRBJ1-4 | TRBV21-1
CASSRGTDPYNEQFF | TGCGCCAGCAGCAGAGGGACAGACCCCTACAATGAGCAGTTCTTC | TRBD1 | few | TRBJ2-1 | TRBV4-3
CASRYQGSGEQFF | TGTGCCAGCAGATACCAGGGTTCTGGTGAGCAGTTCTTC | - | few | TRBJ2-1 | TRBV6-2/TRBV6-3
CSVEDQPPGDYGAEAFF | TGCAGCGTTGAAGATCAGCCGCCAGGGGATTACGGAGCTGAAGCTTTCTTT | - | - | TRBJ1-1 | TRBV29-1
CASSPGLSGNTIYF | TGTGCCAGCAGCCCCGGCCTCTCTGGAAACACCATATATTTT | - | once | TRBJ1-3 | TRBV3-1
CASSSGTGSNTEAFF | TGTGCCAGCTCTTCCGGGACAGGGTCGAACACTGAAGCTTTCTTT | TRBD1 | - | TRBJ1-1 | TRBV18
CASSLVWGRDRGTSSYEQYF | TGTGCCAGCAGCTTAGTTTGGGGCCGGGACAGGGGGACCAGCTCCTACGAGCAGTACTTC | TRBD1 | - | TRBJ2-7 | TRBV11-2
CATSRDILLAGTDTQYF | TGTGCCACCAGCAGAGATATATTGCTAGCGGGGACAGATACGCAGTATTTT | TRBD2 | - | TRBJ2-3 | TRBV15
CSARDLWQEQFF | TGCAGTGCTAGAGACCTTTGGCAGGAGCAGTTCTTC | - | - | TRBJ2-1 | TRBV20-1
CSAIIAGGPGKTQYF | TGCAGTGCTATCATAGCGGGGGGGCCGGGGAAGACCCAGTACTTC | TRBD2 | - | TRBJ2-5 | TRBV20-1
CASSYWRGGNNEQFF | TGTGCCAGCAGTTACTGGCGGGGGGGGAACAATGAGCAGTTCTTC | TRBD2 | - | TRBJ2-1 | TRBV6-6
CASSYLTSGGPGELFF | TGTGCCAGCAGTTACCTGACTAGCGGGGGTCCGGGGGAGCTGTTTTTT | TRBD2 | - | TRBJ2-2 | TRBV6-2/TRBV6-3
CASSLRQGARTASTEAFF | TGTGCCAGCTCTCTTCGTCAGGGGGCGCGGACGGCAAGCACTGAAGCTTTCTTT | TRBD1 | - | TRBJ1-1 | TRBV18
CASSEGQRPLRRYF | TGTGCCAGCAGCGAAGGACAGCGTCCTCTACGTCGGTACTTC | - | - | TRBJ2-5 | TRBV7-9
CASSSNNEQFF | TGTGCCAGCAGTTCGAACAATGAGCAGTTCTTC | - | many | TRBJ2-1 | TRBV5-1
CASSPRTGWDTQYF | TGTGCCAGCAGCCCCCGGACAGGTTGGGATACGCAGTATTTT | TRBD1 | few | TRBJ2-3 | TRBV9
CASMPGLRTQETQYF | TGTGCCAGCATGCCGGGACTCAGAACACAAGAGACCCAGTACTTC | - | few | TRBJ2-5 | TRBV27
CSASAAGNSYNEQFF | TGCAGTGCCTCGGCAGCGGGCAACTCCTACAATGAGCAGTTCTTC | - | - | TRBJ2-1 | TRBV20-1
CASSPRDRDYGYTF | TGTGCCAGCAGTCCGCGGGACAGGGACTATGGCTACACCTTC | TRBD1 | - | TRBJ1-2 | TRBV28
CASSYTGQGLGEQYF | TGTGCCAGCAGTTACACGGGACAGGGGCTCGGGGAGCAGTACTTC | TRBD1 | - | TRBJ2-7 | TRBV6-5
CASSLMTSHNEQFF | TGTGCCAGCAGCTTAATGACCAGCCACAATGAGCAGTTCTTC | - | - | TRBJ2-1 | TRBV7-2
CASRSGHYGYTF | TGTGCCAGCAGATCAGGACACTATGGCTACACCTTC | - | - | TRBJ1-2 | TRBV12-3/TRBV12-4
CASSSVGQETQYF | TGTGCCAGCAGCTCAGTAGGCCAAGAGACCCAGTACTTC | - | - | TRBJ2-5 | TRBV7-6
CASSLQQGAVETQYF | TGTGCCAGCAGTTTACAACAGGGGGCCGTAGAGACCCAGTACTTC | TRBD1 | - | TRBJ2-5 | TRBV6-2/TRBV6-3
CSARGRTSGGTGELFF | TGCAGTGCTAGAGGGAGGACTAGCGGGGGGACCGGGGAGCTGTTTTTT | TRBD2 | - | TRBJ2-2 | TRBV20-1
CASGTRPQAGGYTF | TGTGCCAGCGGGACCAGACCCCAAGCGGGGGGCTACACCTTC | - | - | TRBJ1-2 | TRBV6-1
CASTAAGANYGYTF | TGTGCCAGCACCGCAGCGGGGGCTAACTATGGCTACACCTTC | - | - | TRBJ1-2 | TRBV3-1
CSASLGLGRSNEQFF | TGCAGTGCTAGTCTCGGGCTGGGACGGTCCAATGAGCAGTTCTTC | - | - | TRBJ2-1 | TRBV20-1
CSARPHRGFDYGYTF | TGCAGTGCTAGACCCCACAGGGGGTTCGACTATGGCTACACCTTC | TRBD1 | few | TRBJ1-2 | TRBV20-1
CSARSTGGYNSPLHF | TGCAGTGCTAGATCGACAGGGGGCTATAATTCACCCCTCCACTTT | TRBD1 | - | TRBJ1-6 | TRBV20-1